This T cell receptor (beta chain) was recorded in a study (dated by TCRdb to the mid-2010s). Study-level background: The study set out to test whether tumor-infiltrating Tregs in breast cancer get recruited from blood Tregs or are instead converted in situ from other CD4+ T cell subsets. Overall study results and their limits: The TCR gene usage of tumor memory CD4+ T cells clustered together with blood and lymph node memory CD4+ cells and with lymph node naive CD4+ cells. The TCR alpha and beta sequences of tumor-infiltrating Tregs showed the greatest overlap with tumor naive CD4+ T cells, followed by blood naive CD4+ T cells. The validation in the larger cohort was limited to a single TCR beta V-J rearrangement instead of whole repertoires.

From the cysteine through the phenylalanine, the CDR3 covers 15 amino acids. Of all the DNA, just the CDR3 is kept, 45 bases in frame from base 1. Trimming at the junction amounts to 4 bases on V and 1 base on J, and the germline ends lie 14 bases apart. Sequences SGHRS (CDR1) and YFSETQ (CDR2) are obtained from the germline V gene. This clonotype was detected only a few times. Its binding antigen is unknown. Per-nucleotide qualities are absent, and no much larger clonotype sits a single base away. Full-length TCR variable regions were amplified by 5' RACE PCR with constant-region reverse primers, followed by semi-nested PCR with Nested Universal Primer A. The ReliaPrep RNA Cell Miniprep System was used to extract total RNA, which was then reverse transcribed into 5'RACE-ready cDNA with the SMARTer RACE 5'/3' Kit. An Illumina MiSeq was used to sequence the full-length TCR alpha and beta libraries, which had been barcoded with multiplex adaptors. Processing in the source paper ran as follows. Sequencing data were pooled across the five patients for each of nine subset-tissue groups and compared by unsupervised clustering of TCR gene usage. The Morisita-Horn index was used to calculate repertoire similarity, with shared sequences weighted according to their contribution to each repertoire. TCRdb reprocessed the public reads (quality trimming at Q25 with fastp, clone calling with MiXCR) and kept in-frame beta chains. Merged by CDR3 protein, the rows form single entries marked with the most common genes and DNA. Here the V and J calls rest on TCRdb's processing, not on the authors' analysis. The sample yields approximately 44,000 distinct CDR3 sequences; less than 35% were counted once. The ten largest account for about 3.7% of the sample.

Memory CD4+ T cells were isolated as CD4+CD45RO+CD25- cells. Tregs, naive and memory CD4+ T cells from tumor, blood and ipsilateral draining lymph nodes of a handful of breast cancer patients underwent full-length TCR alpha and beta sequencing. Tumor tissue, along with lymph nodes from ipsilateral axillary dissection, was perfused with PBS, minced, and then digested using collagenase I and hyaluronidase. Mononuclear cells from lymph nodes or 45 to 60 ml of peripheral blood were isolated by Ficoll density gradient centrifugation. FACS confirmed that the sorted cell populations were more than 90% pure.

The sequencing sample was made of memory CD4+ T cells sorted from a lymph node. In the paper's terms, the cell subset or site label means: memory CD4+ T cells, CD4+CD45RO+CD25-. This TCR was sampled from a female donor with breast cancer. The rearranged chain carries TRBV5-1 and TRBJ1-1; D gene: possibly TRBD1, on 5 matching bases. The base sequence is TGCGCCAGCAGCCCACCCGGGACGGGGAACACTGAAGCTTTCTTT. Translated, it reads CASSPPGTGNTEAFF.